This TCR beta chain appears in the sequencing data of a study of shared clonotypes between healthy human individuals. Study results and caveats: A handful of donors showed sharing of approximately 5% of naive CD4 clonotypes. Naive subsets typically showed greater estimated richness than memory subsets.

V lost 2 bases and J 6 bases, leaving 14 bases between the germline ends. This CDR3 has 15 amino acids. Germline V gene lookup returns CDR1 SGHTA and CDR2 FQGTGA. Here immunoSEQ multiplex PCR was the method, and the copy in TCRdb shows in-frame clones only, minus some. The repertoire holds roughly 2.1 million clones, with about 93% as singletons. With respect to this clone: The antigen remains undetermined.

Only CD45RO-negative cells positively selected for CCR7 counted as naive CD8 cells, so terminally differentiated effector memory CD45RA+ cells were excluded. V usage is TRBV7-3 and J usage is TRBJ2-1; TRBD1 is a possible D gene (6 bases). This clonotype was sampled from a young man in good health. Some clones in this sample may be carry-over from other donors' samples. Sequencing was carried out using naive CD8+ T cells from PBMCs. DNA of the CDR3: TGTGCCAGCAGCTTAGAGGACTCAGGGGTCAATGAGCAGTTCTTC. This codes for CASSLEDSGVNEQFF.